Below, one TCR beta chain is given with its context. The antigen is not known. The data belong to a study of CD8+ T cells in alopecia areata. Study-level results: An increase in clonality over normal scalp was evident in lesional scalp, especially alopecia totalis/universalis. Sequencing of scalp samples also includes resident alphabeta T cells from normal skin. Shared TCR sequences were less clear between patients than in mice, possibly partly from HLA diversity.

V trimming: 5 bases; J trimming: 5 bases; junction bases outside the gene matches: 10. This CDR3 comprises 15 residues. The germline V gene has CDR1 SGHKS and CDR2 YYEKEE (reference sequence). Extracted RNA was reverse transcribed into cDNA, the sequencing template. Sequencing was performed with immunoSEQ multiplex PCR; in TCRdb, only in-frame clones are kept and a portion is missing. The sample records 3,500 to 4,000 clones, around 71% being singletons. Sequencing input: skin. This receptor was obtained from a human donor in good health. The chain combines TRBV5-5 with TRBJ2-5; the match to TRBD1 covers 9 bases. The CDR3 DNA is TGTGCCAGCAGTTATACCGGGACAGGGTTGGAGACCCAGTACTTC. Translating gives CASSYTGTGLETQYF.